The 4 T cell receptor beta chains below were found in one sample sequenced in a study of shared clonotypes between healthy human individuals. Clones were sequenced by immunoSEQ multiplex PCR, and TCRdb holds only the in-frame ones, with some missing. This repertoire shows around 2,000,000 clones, approximately 95% found once; its top ten account for 0.9% to 1.4%. Cells designated naive CD8 were CD45RO-negative and were positively selected for CCR7, with terminally differentiated effector memory CD45RA+ cells excluded. Specimen: naive CD8+ T cells sorted from blood. The source of these receptors is a man younger than 35 in good health.

This clone was detected only once. Here the CDR3 DNA reads TGTGCCAGCAGCGCCTCTAGCGGGAGGGCCTCTCGGGCAGATACGCAGTATTTT. This sequence encodes CASSASSGRASRADTQYF. This chain uses TRBV9 with TRBJ2-3, with 12 nucleotides matching TRBD2. Unmatched junction bases numbered 12, after V lost 3 bases and J lost 4 bases. This CDR3 has 18 residues. Germline assignment: CDR1 SGDLS and CDR2 YYNGEE.

The CDR3 DNA is TGTGCCATCAGTGATGGGGACAGGGTCACCGGGGAGCTGTTTTTT. Translation gives CAISDGDRVTGELFF. The V gene is TRBV10-3, the J gene TRBJ2-2, with TRBD1 matching 9 bases. Trimming removed 3 bases from V and 4 bases from J; junction bases left unmatched: 3. Looked up from germline, CDR1 is ENHRY and CDR2 is SYGVKD. This CDR3 comprises 15 residues.

This clone has a single count. The CDR3 sequence: CASSLGGLAGDFNEQFF. The CDR3 region has the DNA TGTGCCAGCAGCTTAGGGGGACTAGCGGGAGACTTCAATGAGCAGTTCTTC. The chain uses TRBV7-9 and TRBJ2-1, with TRBD2 matching 14 bases. Germline assignment: CDR1 SEHNR and CDR2 FQNEAQ (reference sequence). V shed 1 base, J shed 6 bases, and the junction held 5 bases outside the gene matches. The CDR3 is 17 amino acids.

This chain uses TRBV11-3 with TRBJ2-1; no clear D gene. The CDR3 consists of 12 residues. Per the germline V gene, CDR1 is SGHNT and CDR2 is YENEEA. V was cut by 3 bases and J by 4 bases, with 4 bases left in between. CDR3: CASSFRYNEQFF. In nucleotides, the CDR3 is TGTGCCAGCAGCTTCCGGTACAATGAGCAGTTCTTC.